The 18 T cell receptor beta chains reported below all come from one sample, sequenced in a study of blood T cell repertoires in COVID-19. This table comes from immunoSEQ multiplex PCR, and its TCRdb copy is limited to in-frame clones, with some not included. Among about 130,000 clones listed, around 89% were seen once. The sequencing sample was made of peripheral blood. These receptors were obtained from a man between 60 and 70 years old with COVID-19, enrolled during active disease.

This chain connects TRBV5-4 to TRBJ1-2; D is possibly TRBD1 (6 bases). Looked up from germline, CDR1 is SGHNT and CDR2 is YYREEE (reference sequence). CDR3 length equals 14 residues. V gave up 6 bases and J gave up 4 bases, with 16 bases separating them. The CDR3 coding sequence is TGTGCCAGCACCCCACAGGGTGGCGGCTATGGCTACACCTTC. Amino acids: CASTPQGGGYGYTF. The full variable domain, with the rest looked up from reference TRBV5-4 and TRBJ1-2, is ETGVTQSPTHLIKTRGQQVTLRCSSQSGHNTVSWYQQALGQGPQFIFQYYREEENGRGNFPPRFSGLQFPNYSSELNVNALELDDSALYLCASTPQGGGYGYTFGSGTRLTVV.

This clone was recorded a few times. This specimen includes other DNA sequences encoding the same CDR3. This sequence joins TRBV11-2 and TRBJ2-7; no definite D call. CDR1 and CDR2 from the germline V gene are SGHAT and FQNNGV. This CDR3 spans 11 amino acids. The ends were cut back, 5 bases at V and 3 bases at J, with 5 bases in the middle. The CDR3 loop reads CASSPRYEQYF. In DNA, the CDR3 is TGTGCCAGCAGCCCCCGCTACGAGCAGTACTTC.

Comment on this clone: Other DNA sequences in this specimen translate into the identical CDR3. V gene TRBV6-5 combines with J gene TRBJ1-5, with a possible D match to TRBD1 (5 bases). The CDR3 is made up of 13 amino acids. Germline V gene lookup returns CDR1 MNHEY and CDR2 SVGAGI. V was cut by 5 bases and J by 3 bases, with 8 bases left in between. Here the CDR3 DNA reads TGTGCCAGCAGTAGCAGGGACAATCAGCCCCAGCATTTT. Translating gives CASSSRDNQPQHF.

In its sample, this clone was seen once. This chain connects TRBV25-1 to TRBJ1-2; D is perhaps TRBD1 (6 bases). Germline CDR1 is MGHDK and CDR2 is SYGVNS. Trimming stripped 9 bases from V and 7 bases from J, with 15 bases between. The CDR3 is 12 amino acids. The CDR3 loop is CASKATGFGYTF. DNA for the CDR3: TGTGCCAGTAAGGCTACAGGGTTTGGCTACACCTTC.

The chain couples TRBV5-6 to TRBJ1-4; TRBD1 matches 9 bases. CDR1 SGHDT and CDR2 YYEEEE come from the germline V gene. This CDR3 is built from 16 residues. Germline trimming cut 4 bases from V and 8 bases from J; bases unmatched to any gene: 12. CDR3 amino acids: CASSQGVFGTGEKLFF. Written as DNA, the CDR3 is TGTGCCAGCAGCCAGGGGGTGTTTGGGACAGGGGAAAAACTGTTTTTT.

The V call is TRBV6-4, the J call TRBJ1-6; D call uncertain. Germline CDR1 MRHNA, CDR2 SNTAGT. The CDR3 is made up of 13 amino acids. V was trimmed by 7 bases and J by 7 bases, leaving 11 bases between them. CDR3 amino acids: CASKGPGNSPLHF. Written as DNA, the CDR3 is TGTGCCAGCAAGGGTCCGGGGAATTCACCCCTCCACTTT.

This chain uses TRBV4-1 with TRBJ2-7, with 8 nucleotides matching TRBD1. J lost 1 base, V lost 2 bases, and 4 bases had no gene match. Germline-derived CDR1 and CDR2 are MGHRA and YSYEKL. The CDR3 consists of 15 residues. CDR3 amino acids: CASSQKGQESYEQYF. CDR3 in DNA: TGCGCCAGCAGCCAAAAGGGACAGGAATCCTACGAGCAGTACTTC.

Only one count was recorded for this clone. V and J are TRBV5-8 and TRBJ1-5; 7 nucleotides line up with TRBD1. This CDR3 is built from 13 residues. V lost 7 bases to trimming and J lost 1 base; unmatched junction nucleotides: 2. CDR1 and CDR2 from the germline V gene are SGHTS and YDEGEE. CDR3 in amino acids: CASWDRSNQPQHF. The CDR3 region has the DNA TGTGCCAGCTGGGACAGAAGCAATCAGCCCCAGCATTTT.

A remark on this clone: The sample holds other DNA sequences that translate to the same CDR3. The chain recombines TRBV30 with TRBJ1-1; D uncertain. The CDR3 is 12 residues long. V was clipped by 3 bases and J by 4 bases, with 9 bases between them. Germline V gene sequence: CDR1 GTSNPN, CDR2 SVGIG (reference sequence). CDR3 loop: CAWRGGSTEAFF. CDR3 coding DNA: TGTGCCTGGAGAGGAGGGTCCACTGAAGCTTTCTTT.

The CDR3 region is CASSLGDTYGYEQYF. In DNA form, the CDR3 reads TGCGCCAGCAGCTTGGGGGACACATACGGCTACGAGCAGTACTTC. V is TRBV5-1 and J is TRBJ2-7; weak D call: TRBD1 (6 bases). This CDR3 has 15 residues. Germline V CDR1 and CDR2: SGHRS, YFSETQ. V lost 0 bases, J lost 3 bases, and 13 bases lay in between.

The chain combines TRBV15 with TRBJ2-1, with 9 bases lining up with TRBD2. The CDR3 sequence is 16 residues long. V lost 0 bases, J lost 4 bases, and 4 bases stayed unmatched. Germline V gene lookup returns CDR1 LNHNV and CDR2 YYDKDF (reference sequence). CDR3 residues: CATSRDPLAGYNEQFF. The CDR3 DNA is TGTGCCACCAGCAGAGATCCCCTAGCGGGGTACAATGAGCAGTTCTTC.

This clone has only one observation. The chain links TRBV6-6 to TRBJ2-7; TRBD2 matches 7 bases. CDR3 length equals 13 residues. V was clipped by 6 bases and J by 1 base; unmatched bases: 3. Germline CDR1 is MNHNY and CDR2 is SVGAGI (reference sequence). The CDR3 DNA reads TGTGCCAGCAGCTGGGAGGGTTCCTACGAGCAGTACTTC. Protein product: CASSWEGSYEQYF.

This clone was picked up one time. This chain connects TRBV5-5 to TRBJ2-3; weak D call: TRBD2 (5 bases). Deletions cut 0 bases from V and 1 base from J, with 9 bases between. The CDR3 sequence is 15 residues long. In germline, CDR1 is SGHKS, CDR2 YYEKEE (reference sequence). The DNA for the CDR3 is TGTGCCAGCAGCTTGGACGGGGTACGCACAGATACGCAGTATTTT. Protein product: CASSLDGVRTDTQYF.

DNA of the CDR3: TGTGCCAGCAGTGAATCTGGGCAGGGGAAATACGAGCAGTACTTC. Encoded protein: CASSESGQGKYEQYF. This chain links TRBV25-1 with TRBJ2-7; TRBD1 might be the D (6 bases). The V end was cut by 1 base, the J end by 4 bases, with 14 bases between. The CDR3 loop spans 15 amino acids. CDR1 and CDR2 (germline): MGHDK, SYGVNS.

V gene TRBV4-1 combines with J gene TRBJ1-6; the D is unclear. The CDR3 spans 15 residues. V lost 4 bases to trimming and J lost 8 bases, with 15 bases between them. CDR1 is MGHRA, CDR2 YSYEKL, per germline. CDR3 coding DNA: TGCGCCAGCAGCCCCCCTAGCCTGAAGGATTCACCCCTCCACTTT. This translates into CASSPPSLKDSPLHF.

This chain joins TRBV19 and TRBJ1-2; D not resolved. The germline V and J ends were trimmed by 5 bases and 0 bases, with 13 bases remaining between them. Germline V gene sequence: CDR1 LNHDA, CDR2 SQIVND (reference sequence). This CDR3 is built from 15 residues. In nucleotides, the CDR3 is TGTGCCAGTAGTGCTGGAGCCGTGTCTAACTATGGCTACACCTTC. Encoded protein: CASSAGAVSNYGYTF.

The chain joins TRBV4-2 to TRBJ2-2; D may be TRBD1 (6 bases). The CDR3 covers 15 residues. Trimming removed 4 bases from V and 1 base from J, with 10 bases in between. The germline V gene has CDR1 LGHNA and CDR2 YNFKEQ. CDR3 in DNA: TGTGCCAGCAGCCCCAAGGACAGGAACACCGGGGAGCTGTTTTTT. This gives the protein CASSPKDRNTGELFF.

The rearrangement joins TRBV2 to TRBJ1-4; 10 positions agree with TRBD1. After removal of 8 bases from V and 6 bases from J, the junction contained 6 bases not matched to a gene. The CDR3 length is 14 residues. Germline loops: CDR1 SNHLY, CDR2 FYNNEI. This CDR3 is CASGGTGEDEKLFF. The CDR3 DNA follows: TGTGCCAGCGGGGGGACAGGGGAAGATGAAAAACTGTTTTTT.